This T cell receptor (beta chain) was captured in a study of shared clonotypes between healthy human individuals. Data came from immunoSEQ multiplex PCR; TCRdb stores just in-frame clones and leaves some out. The data contain hundreds of thousands of clones, approximately 79% of them singletons. V dropped 0 bases and J dropped 7 bases, with 13 bases sitting between them. The CDR3 sequence is 15 residues long. CDR1 and CDR2 from the germline V gene are SGHRS and YFSETQ. Study-level findings and limits: All-four-donor shared clonotypes had higher generation probabilities than non-shared clonotypes did.

As concerns this clone: Its antigen is unknown.

All donors qualified as healthy HIV-negative adults and had experienced no recent acute infections or vaccinations. There were only Caucasian adults among the donors, and all lived in Nashville, Tennessee. CD4+ cells yielded CD45RA+ naive and CD45RA-negative memory subsets. The origin of this receptor is a woman aged 25 to 39 in good health. Material: memory CD4+ T cells sorted from blood. The sample's subset: CD45RA-negative fraction. The rearrangement joins TRBV5-1 to TRBJ2-2, with D hard to call. CDR3 DNA sequence: TGCGCCAGCAGCTTGGTTCCGACCACCGACGGGGAGCTGTTTTTT. Translating it yields CASSLVPTTDGELFF.